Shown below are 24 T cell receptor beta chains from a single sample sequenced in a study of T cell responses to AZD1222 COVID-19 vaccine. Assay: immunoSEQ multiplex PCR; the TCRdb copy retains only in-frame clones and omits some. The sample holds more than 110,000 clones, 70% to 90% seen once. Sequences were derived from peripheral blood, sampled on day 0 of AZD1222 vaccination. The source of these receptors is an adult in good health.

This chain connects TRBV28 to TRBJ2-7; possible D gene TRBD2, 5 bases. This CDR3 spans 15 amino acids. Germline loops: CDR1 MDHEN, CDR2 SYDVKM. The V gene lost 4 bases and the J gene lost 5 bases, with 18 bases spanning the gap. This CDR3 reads CASSSSSTVQNEQYF. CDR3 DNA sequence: TGTGCCAGCAGTTCCTCTAGCACAGTCCAGAACGAGCAGTACTTC.

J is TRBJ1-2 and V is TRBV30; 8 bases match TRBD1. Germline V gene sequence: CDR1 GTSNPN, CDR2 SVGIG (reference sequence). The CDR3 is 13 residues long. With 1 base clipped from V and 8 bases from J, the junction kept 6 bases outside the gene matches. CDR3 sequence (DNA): TGTGCCTGGAGTGCAGGGGGCACGTGGGGCTACACCTTC. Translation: CAWSAGGTWGYTF.

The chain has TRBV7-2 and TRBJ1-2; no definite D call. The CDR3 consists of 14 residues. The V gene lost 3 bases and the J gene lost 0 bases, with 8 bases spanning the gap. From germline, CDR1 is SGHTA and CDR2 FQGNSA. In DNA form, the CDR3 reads TGTGCCAGCAGCTTTGCCCTAGCTAACTATGGCTACACCTTC. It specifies CASSFALANYGYTF. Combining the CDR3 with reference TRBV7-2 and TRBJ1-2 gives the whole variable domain GAGVSQSPSNKVTEKGKDVELRCDPISGHTALYWYRQSLGQGLEFLIYFQGNSAPDKSGLPSDRFSAERTGGSVSTLTIQRTQQEDSAVYLCASSFALANYGYTFGSGTRLTVV.

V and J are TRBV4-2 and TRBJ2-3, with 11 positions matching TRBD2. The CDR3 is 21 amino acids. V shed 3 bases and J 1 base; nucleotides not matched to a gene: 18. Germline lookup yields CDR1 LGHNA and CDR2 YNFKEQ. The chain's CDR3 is CASSHLPGTSGSGTGTDTQYF. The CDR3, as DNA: TGTGCCAGCAGCCATCTCCCCGGGACTAGCGGATCGGGTACTGGCACAGATACGCAGTATTTT.

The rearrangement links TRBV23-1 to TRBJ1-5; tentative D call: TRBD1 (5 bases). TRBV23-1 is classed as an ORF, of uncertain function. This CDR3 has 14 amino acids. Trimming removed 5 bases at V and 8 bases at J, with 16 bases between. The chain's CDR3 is CASSRQKMSEPQHF. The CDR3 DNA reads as TGCGCCAGCAGTAGACAGAAGATGAGCGAGCCCCAGCATTTT.

CDR3 nucleotide sequence: TGTGCCAGCAGCCAAGATCGCGGGGGGACAGGGAGATACGAGCAGTACTTC. Protein product: CASSQDRGGTGRYEQYF. This chain uses TRBV3-1 (or the pseudogene TRBV3-2) with TRBJ2-7, with D possibly being TRBD1 (9 bases). V dropped 0 bases and J dropped 4 bases, with 19 bases sitting between them. CDR3 size: 17 residues. The germline V gene encodes CDR1 LGHDT and CDR2 YNNKEL (reference sequence).

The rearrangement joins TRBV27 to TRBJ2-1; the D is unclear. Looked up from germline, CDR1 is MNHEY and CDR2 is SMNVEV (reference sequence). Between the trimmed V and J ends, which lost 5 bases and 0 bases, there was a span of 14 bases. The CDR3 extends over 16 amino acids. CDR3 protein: CASSNKSPGSYNEQFF. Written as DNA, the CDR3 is TGTGCCAGCAGTAACAAAAGCCCCGGCTCCTACAATGAGCAGTTCTTC.

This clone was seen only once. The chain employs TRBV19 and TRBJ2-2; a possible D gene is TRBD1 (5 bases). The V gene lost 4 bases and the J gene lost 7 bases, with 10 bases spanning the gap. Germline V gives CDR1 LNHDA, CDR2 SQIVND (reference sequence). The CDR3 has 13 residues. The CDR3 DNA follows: TGTGCCAGTAGTACCCAGGGCGGCGGGGAGCTGTTTTTT. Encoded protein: CASSTQGGGELFF.

The CDR3 spells CATSGVGIRNEQFF. CDR3 nucleotides: TGTGCCACCTCAGGGGTCGGGATTCGCAATGAGCAGTTCTTC. V is TRBV19 and J is TRBJ2-1; D might be TRBD1 (6 bases). This CDR3 has 14 residues. V was cut by 10 bases and J by 6 bases, with 19 bases left in between. Germline loops: CDR1 LNHDA, CDR2 SQIVND (reference sequence).

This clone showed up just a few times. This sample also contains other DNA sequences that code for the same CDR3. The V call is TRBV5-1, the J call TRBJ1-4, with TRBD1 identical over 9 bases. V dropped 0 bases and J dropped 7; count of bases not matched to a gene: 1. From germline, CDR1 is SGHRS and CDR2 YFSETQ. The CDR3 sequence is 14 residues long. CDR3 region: CASSLGQGGEKLFF. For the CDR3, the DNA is TGCGCCAGCAGCTTGGGACAGGGGGGTGAAAAACTGTTTTTT. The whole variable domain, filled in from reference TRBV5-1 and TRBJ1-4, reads KAGVTQTPRYLIKTRGQQVTLSCSPISGHRSVSWYQQTPGQGLQFLFEYFSETQRNKGNFPGRFSGRQFSNSRSEMNVSTLELGDSALYLCASSLGQGGEKLFFGSGTQLSVL.

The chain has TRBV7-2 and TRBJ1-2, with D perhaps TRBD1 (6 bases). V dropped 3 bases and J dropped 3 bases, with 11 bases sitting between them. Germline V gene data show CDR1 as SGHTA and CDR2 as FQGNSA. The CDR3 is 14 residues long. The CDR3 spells CASSLAQGDYGYTF. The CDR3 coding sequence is TGTGCCAGCAGCTTGGCACAGGGCGACTATGGCTACACCTTC. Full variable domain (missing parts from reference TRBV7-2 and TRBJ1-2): GAGVSQSPSNKVTEKGKDVELRCDPISGHTALYWYRQSLGQGLEFLIYFQGNSAPDKSGLPSDRFSAERTGGSVSTLTIQRTQQEDSAVYLCASSLAQGDYGYTFGSGTRLTVV.

CDR3 amino acids: CASREGWNSPLHF. The CDR3 nucleotides read TGTGCCAGCAGGGAGGGGTGGAATTCACCCCTCCACTTT. The gene calls are TRBV6-5 and TRBJ1-6; possible D gene TRBD1, 5 bases. The CDR3 length is 13 residues. CDR1 is MNHEY and CDR2 is SVGAGI in the germline V gene. The V and J ends lost 6 bases and 7 bases respectively, with 10 bases between them.

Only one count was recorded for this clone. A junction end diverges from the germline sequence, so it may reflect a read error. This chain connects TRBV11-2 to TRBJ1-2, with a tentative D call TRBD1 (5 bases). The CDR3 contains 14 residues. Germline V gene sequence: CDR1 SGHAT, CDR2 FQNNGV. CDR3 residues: CASSNPGRDYGHTF. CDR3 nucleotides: TGTGCCAGCAGCAACCCTGGGCGGGACTATGGCCACACCTTC. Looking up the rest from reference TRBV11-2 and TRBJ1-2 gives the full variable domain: EAGVAQSPRYKIIEKRQSVAFWCNPISGHATLYWYQQILGQGPKLLIQFQNNGVVDDSQLPKDRFSAERLKGVDSTLKIQPAKLEDSAVYLCASSNPGRDYGHTFGSGTRLTVV.

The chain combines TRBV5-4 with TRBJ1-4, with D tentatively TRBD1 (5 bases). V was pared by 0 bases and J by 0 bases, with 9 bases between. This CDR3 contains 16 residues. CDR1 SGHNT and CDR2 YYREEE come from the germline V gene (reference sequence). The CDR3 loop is CASSLGVGPTNEKLFF. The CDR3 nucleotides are TGTGCCAGCAGCTTGGGGGTGGGACCAACTAATGAAAAACTGTTTTTT. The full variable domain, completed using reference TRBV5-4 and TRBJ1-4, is ETGVTQSPTHLIKTRGQQVTLRCSSQSGHNTVSWYQQALGQGPQFIFQYYREEENGRGNFPPRFSGLQFPNYSSELNVNALELDDSALYLCASSLGVGPTNEKLFFGSGTQLSVL.

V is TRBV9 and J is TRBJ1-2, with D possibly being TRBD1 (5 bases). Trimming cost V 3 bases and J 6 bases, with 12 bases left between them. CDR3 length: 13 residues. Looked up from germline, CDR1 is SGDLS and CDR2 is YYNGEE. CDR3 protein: CASSARQYDGYTF. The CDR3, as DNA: TGTGCCAGCAGCGCCAGACAGTACGATGGCTACACCTTC.

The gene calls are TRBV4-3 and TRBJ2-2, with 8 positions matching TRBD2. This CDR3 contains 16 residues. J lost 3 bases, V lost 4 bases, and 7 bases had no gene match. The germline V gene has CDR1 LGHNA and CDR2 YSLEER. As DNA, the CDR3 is TGCGCCAGCAGCCCTCTTTTGCGGGGGGACACCGGGGAGCTGTTTTTT. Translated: CASSPLLRGDTGELFF.

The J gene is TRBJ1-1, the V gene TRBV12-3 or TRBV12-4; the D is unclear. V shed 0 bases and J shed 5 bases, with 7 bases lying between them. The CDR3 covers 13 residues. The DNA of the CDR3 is TGTGCCAGCAGTTTAGCAAGGGATACTGAAGCTTTCTTT. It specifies CASSLARDTEAFF.

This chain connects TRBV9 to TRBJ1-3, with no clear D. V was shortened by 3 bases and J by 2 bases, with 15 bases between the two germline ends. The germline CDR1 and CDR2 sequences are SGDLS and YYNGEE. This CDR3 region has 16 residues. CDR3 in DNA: TGTGCCAGCAGCGATAGGTCAGGCAGTACTGGAAACACCATATATTTT. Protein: CASSDRSGSTGNTIYF.

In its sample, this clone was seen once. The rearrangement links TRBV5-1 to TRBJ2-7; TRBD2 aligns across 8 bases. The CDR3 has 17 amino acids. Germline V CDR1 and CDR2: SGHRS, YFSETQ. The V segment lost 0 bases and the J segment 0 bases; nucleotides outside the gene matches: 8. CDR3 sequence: CASSLAPTSGSSYEQYF. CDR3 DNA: TGCGCCAGCAGCTTGGCCCCCACTAGCGGAAGCTCCTACGAGCAGTACTTC.

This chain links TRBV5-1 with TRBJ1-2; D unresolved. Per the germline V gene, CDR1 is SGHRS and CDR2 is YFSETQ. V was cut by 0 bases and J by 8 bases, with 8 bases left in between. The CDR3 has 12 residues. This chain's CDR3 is CASSLDEKGYTF. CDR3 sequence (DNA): TGCGCCAGCAGCTTGGACGAGAAGGGCTACACCTTC.

The CDR3 is CASSSGGGTHRGYEQYF. DNA for the CDR3: TGTGCCAGCAGCTCGGGCGGAGGTACGCACCGGGGCTACGAGCAGTACTTC. The chain joins TRBV7-9 to TRBJ2-7; tentative D call: TRBD2 (5 bases). Trimming took 4 bases from V and 3 from J, leaving 22 bases between them. The CDR3 is made up of 17 amino acids. Germline CDR1 SEHNR, CDR2 FQNEAQ (reference sequence).

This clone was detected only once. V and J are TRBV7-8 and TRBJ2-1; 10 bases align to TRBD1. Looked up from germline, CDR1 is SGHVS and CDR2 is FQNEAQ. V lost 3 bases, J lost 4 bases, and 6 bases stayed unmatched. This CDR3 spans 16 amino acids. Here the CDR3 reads CASSFPGQGLYNEQFF. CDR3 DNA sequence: TGTGCCAGCAGCTTCCCGGGACAGGGGTTATACAATGAGCAGTTCTTC.

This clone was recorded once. CDR3 bases: TGTGCCAGCAGCCCTGGGACGGAATTCACAGATACGCAGTATTTT. It translates to CASSPGTEFTDTQYF. The chain couples TRBV11-3 to TRBJ2-3, with D possibly being TRBD1 or TRBD2 (5 bases each). V lost 5 bases, J lost 2 bases, and 14 bases lay in between. The germline V gene has CDR1 SGHNT and CDR2 YENEEA. The CDR3 totals 15 residues.

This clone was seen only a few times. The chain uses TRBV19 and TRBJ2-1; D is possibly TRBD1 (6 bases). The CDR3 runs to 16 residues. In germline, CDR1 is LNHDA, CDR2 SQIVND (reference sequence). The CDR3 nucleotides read TGTGCTACAACAGCCGGACAGCCCAACTCCTACAATGAGCAGTTCTTC. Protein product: CATTAGQPNSYNEQFF.